This section outlines one T cell receptor (beta chain) sequence together with its context. This clonotype occurred a few times. The specificity of this receptor is unknown. The input lacks base qualities; no much larger clone sits a single base away. TCR cDNA was synthesized by 5'RACE template switching, which introduced a universal primer site and unique molecular identifiers. Priming of cDNA synthesis was performed from both the TCR alpha and TCR beta constant segments. Two PCR steps were used to amplify libraries, with sample barcodes and sequencing adapters being added in the second step. Libraries were sequenced on Illumina HiSeq 2500 (2x100 bp) or NovaSeq (2x150 bp). On the study's bioinformatics: Demultiplexing of reads and collapsing into UMI consensus sequences were performed with MIGEC, and V(D)J alignment was carried out with MiXCR. Vaccine-responding clonotypes were identified with edgeR using replicate PBMC samples, with FDR below 0.01 and a log2 fold change above 5 up to day 15 being required. Each bulk clonotype was labeled CD4 or CD8 based on which sequenced repertoire, CD4 or CD8, contained the clonotype at higher abundance. TCRdb reran the public reads through fastp at Q25 and MiXCR, keeping productive beta chains. Each entry merges the rows of one CDR3 protein and shows their most common DNA and genes. TCRdb, not the authors, supplied the V and J calls. The sample includes 610,000 or so distinct CDR3 sequences, with roughly 12% observed a single time. The ten largest clones take up 14% to 15% of the sample.

CDR1 SQVTM and CDR2 ANQGSEA were looked up in the germline V gene. A distance of 12 bases separates the germline ends of V and J, which lose 6 bases and 0 bases respectively. Inclusive of the bounding cysteine and phenylalanine, the CDR3 is 13 residues long. Only the CDR3 part of the read is kept: 39 bases, read in frame from the first base. The sample originates from a study of T cells after yellow fever vaccination (dated by TCRdb to between 2018 and 2021). Regarding the research as a whole: The SMART-Seq v4 Ultra Low Input RNA kit was used to prepare libraries from fractions with low cell numbers. To follow T-cell clones before and after both primary and booster YFV17D yellow fever vaccination, bulk TCR alpha and beta repertoires underwent longitudinal sequencing. Two healthy male donors, one aged 18 to 30 and one aged 30 to 40 years, were included in the cohort. Bulk PBMC replicates and cell subsets were isolated from blood drawn at multiple timepoints before and after both primary and secondary immunization. What the research found in general, with its limitations: A small fraction of clonotypes appeared in both the CD4 and CD8 compartments, likely as a result of convergent recombination. The secondary T-cell response was found to be weaker but faster than the primary response, with a peak reached on day 5 rather than on day 15. Because abundant contaminating clonotypes from the bulk population could be contained in FACS-sorted repertoires, computational filtering was required. Only two donors were included in the study, so the extent to which the findings can be generalized is limited. Most clones expanded after primary vaccination (approximately 97% of CD4 and around 89% of CD8) were re-detected after the booster, suggesting that broad memory maintenance occurred.

Interpreted using the paper, the treatment or condition label stands for: live attenuated yellow fever vaccine strain. At each blood-draw timepoint, two biological replicates of bulk PBMCs were collected. A standard Ficoll-Paque protocol was used to isolate PBMCs from peripheral blood. TriZol was used to extract RNA from bulk PBMCs, CD4 and CD8 fractions, and dextramer-positive and dextramer-negative fractions. The receptor comes from a man between 25 and 39 years old who received the YFV17D yellow fever vaccine. The chain links TRBV29-1 with TRBJ2-7; TRBD2 is possibly the D segment (6 matching bases). The input for sequencing was PBMCs, taken on the day of the yellow fever booster vaccination. This receptor has the CDR3 CSVGLESSYEQYF. The nucleotide sequence is TGCAGCGTGGGACTCGAAAGCTCCTACGAGCAGTACTTC.